The 5 T cell receptor beta chains in this list originate from one sample, sequenced in a study of control samples from healthy donors and cancer patients. Here immunoSEQ multiplex PCR was the method, and the copy in TCRdb shows in-frame clones only, minus some. The sample records some 130,000 clones, about 93% being singletons. Sequenced sample: PBMCs. All receptors derive from a man aged 50-60 years with head and neck cancer.

The chain employs TRBV28 and TRBJ2-5; 8 positions agree with TRBD1. The V gene's germline CDR1 is MDHEN and CDR2 SYDVKM. V dropped 5 bases and J dropped 3; count of bases not matched to a gene: 2. This CDR3 is built from 13 residues. This CDR3 reads CASSPDREETQYF. CDR3 nucleotide sequence: TGTGCCAGCAGTCCGGACAGGGAAGAGACCCAGTACTTC.

The chain employs TRBV6-5 and TRBJ2-2, with 11 bases aligning to TRBD2. V was clipped by 7 bases and J by 4 bases; unmatched bases: 5. This CDR3 contains 15 residues. Germline V gives CDR1 MNHEY, CDR2 SVGAGI. CDR3 sequence: CASNQLAGVTGELFF. The CDR3 region has the DNA TGTGCCAGCAATCAACTAGCGGGGGTCACCGGGGAGCTGTTTTTT.

This clone was observed a few times. The chain joins TRBV6-6 to TRBJ1-2; D remains ambiguous. Germline CDR1 reads MNHNY; CDR2 reads SVGAGI (reference sequence). V was clipped by 0 bases and J by 8 bases, with 10 bases between them. CDR3 size: 13 residues. In DNA, the CDR3 is TGTGCCAGCAGTTACTCGAGGGTAGGCGGCTACACCTTC. Its translation: CASSYSRVGGYTF.

This clone was counted once. The chain carries TRBV10-3 and TRBJ2-5; unclear D gene. V lost 6 bases, J lost 4 bases, and 9 bases lay in between. The length of the CDR3 is 12 residues. Germline V lookup: CDR1 ENHRY, CDR2 SYGVKD. This CDR3 is CAISQRGETQYF. In DNA form, the CDR3 reads TGTGCCATCAGCCAAAGAGGAGAGACCCAGTACTTC.

This clone was recorded once. The chain recombines TRBV19 with TRBJ1-1, with D perhaps matching TRBD1 (5 bases). The CDR3 runs 14 residues. The ends were cut back, 3 bases at V and 4 bases at J, with 12 bases in the middle. Germline CDR1 LNHDA, CDR2 SQIVND (reference sequence). The CDR3: CASSIRLGGTEAFF. In nucleotides, the CDR3 is TGTGCCAGTAGTATTAGGCTCGGGGGCACTGAAGCTTTCTTT.